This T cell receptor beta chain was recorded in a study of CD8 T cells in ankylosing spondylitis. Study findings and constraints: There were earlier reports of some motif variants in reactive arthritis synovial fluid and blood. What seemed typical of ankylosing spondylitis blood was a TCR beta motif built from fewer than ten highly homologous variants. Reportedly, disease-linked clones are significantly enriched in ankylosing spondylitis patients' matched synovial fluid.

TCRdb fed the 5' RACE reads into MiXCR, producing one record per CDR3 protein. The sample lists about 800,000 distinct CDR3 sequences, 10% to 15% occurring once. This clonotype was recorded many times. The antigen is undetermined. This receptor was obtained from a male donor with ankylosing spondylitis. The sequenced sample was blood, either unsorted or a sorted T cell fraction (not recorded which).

The CDR3 DNA follows: TGCAGTGCTAGTAGCGGGGGGCTAGATACGCAGTATTTT. Translated: CSASSGGLDTQYF. The rearrangement links TRBV20-1 to TRBJ2-3; 10 bases fit TRBD2. This CDR3 is 13 amino acids long. V lost 3 bases and J lost 5; bases outside the gene matches: 2. Looked up from germline, CDR1 is DFQATT and CDR2 is SNEGSKA (reference sequence).